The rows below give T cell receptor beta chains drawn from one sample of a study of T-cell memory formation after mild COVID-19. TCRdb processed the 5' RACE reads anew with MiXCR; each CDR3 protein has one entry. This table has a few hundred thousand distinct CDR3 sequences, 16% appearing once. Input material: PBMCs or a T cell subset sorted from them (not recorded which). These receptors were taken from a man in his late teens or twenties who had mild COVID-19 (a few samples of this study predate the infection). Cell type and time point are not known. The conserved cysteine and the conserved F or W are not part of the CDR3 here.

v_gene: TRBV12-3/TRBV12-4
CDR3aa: ASSPLRNTGELF

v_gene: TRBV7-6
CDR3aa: ASSLARTTSTDTQY

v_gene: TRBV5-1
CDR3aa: ASSLGGAANNEQF

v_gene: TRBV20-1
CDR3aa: SASLHQNQETQY

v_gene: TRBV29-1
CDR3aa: SVVLAGFYEQY

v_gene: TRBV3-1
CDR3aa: ASSQGRGGPSGEQF

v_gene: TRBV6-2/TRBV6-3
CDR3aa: ASSYPTGGNQPQH

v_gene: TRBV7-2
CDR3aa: ASNRANTGELF

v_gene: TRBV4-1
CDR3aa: ASSQEWTSGATDTQY

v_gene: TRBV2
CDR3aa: ASLAGGWTQY

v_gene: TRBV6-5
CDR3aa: ASSTMAGFEQY

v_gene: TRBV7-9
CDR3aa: ASTSEDWNTEAF

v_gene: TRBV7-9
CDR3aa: ASSPGSSEQY

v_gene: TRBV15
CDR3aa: ATSTGGEGLSEQY

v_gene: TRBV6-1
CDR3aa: ASKAAALIYSPLH

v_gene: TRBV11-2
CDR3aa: ASSLGLAGSEQF

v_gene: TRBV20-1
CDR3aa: SAPPDRGNTEAF

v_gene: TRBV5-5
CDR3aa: ASSLGKGKNIQY

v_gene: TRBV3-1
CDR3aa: ASSTTEDTEAF

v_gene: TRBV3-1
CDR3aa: ASSYLSGDSPLH

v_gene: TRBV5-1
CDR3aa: ASSLDRYSNQPQH

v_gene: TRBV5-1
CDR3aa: ASSRGADTQY

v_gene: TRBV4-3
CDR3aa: ASSQGIPGESWGELF

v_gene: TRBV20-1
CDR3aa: SARTSGVLRVTQY

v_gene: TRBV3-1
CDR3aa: ASSRYSPNEQF

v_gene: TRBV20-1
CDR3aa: SARDHYRPSGGYT

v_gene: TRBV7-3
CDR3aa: ASSLNQGYKAF

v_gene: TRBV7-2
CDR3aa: ASSLVASTGELF

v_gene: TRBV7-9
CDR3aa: ASTPSGLGYGYT

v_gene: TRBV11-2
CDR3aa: ASSYSGGAQDTQY

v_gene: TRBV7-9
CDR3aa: ASSRYYGGDGTDTQY

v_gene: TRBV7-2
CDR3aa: ASSPALGGETQY

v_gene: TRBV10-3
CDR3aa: AISESARGEQY

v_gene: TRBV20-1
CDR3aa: SAIGATNEKLF

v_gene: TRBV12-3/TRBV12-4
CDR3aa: ASSLGGADGYT

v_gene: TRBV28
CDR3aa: ASRGGLNEQF

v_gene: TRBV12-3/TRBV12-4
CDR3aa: ASRIAAGFQETQY

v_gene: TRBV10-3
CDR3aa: AISQLSSYNEQF

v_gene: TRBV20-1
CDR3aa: SARTLSSADYNEQF

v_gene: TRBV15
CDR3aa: ATSRNRDTAGTGELF

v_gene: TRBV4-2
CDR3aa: ASSQGIGGGIGELF

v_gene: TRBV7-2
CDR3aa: ASSIGSGGPNEQF

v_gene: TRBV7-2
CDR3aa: ASSYDTVGTTLAGTQY

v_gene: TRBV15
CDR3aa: ATRGRGHTGELF

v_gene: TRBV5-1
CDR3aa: ASSLAGNGNTIY

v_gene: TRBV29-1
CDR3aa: SVGGSLNQPQH

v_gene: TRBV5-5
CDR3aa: ASSSRTGTDTQY

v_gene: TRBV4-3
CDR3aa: ASSQERGARHGTQY

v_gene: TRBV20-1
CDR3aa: SASPGADNEKLF

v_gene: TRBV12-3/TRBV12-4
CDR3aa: ASNDRSIGNTIY

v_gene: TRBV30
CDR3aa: AWSVLDRGEQY

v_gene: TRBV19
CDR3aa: ASRPRTGIETQY

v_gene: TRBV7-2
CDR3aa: ASSWRATDTQY

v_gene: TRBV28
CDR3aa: ASSLSWPNNEQF